The 20 T cell receptor beta chains presented below share a single source sample, sequenced in a study of human T cells and chemical hapten exposure. Described time point: pre-sensitization, week 0. As for treatment: therapeutic diphenylcyclopropenone sensitization with weekly scalp DPC. Using its own MiXCR run on the RACE reads, TCRdb lists one record per CDR3 protein. The data contain fewer than 300,000 distinct CDR3 sequences, approximately 8.6% of them singletons. The material sequenced was whole blood, taken in connection with sensitization to the hapten diphenylcyclopropenone (DPC). These receptors originate from a woman in her thirties or forties with alopecia areata. Some clones in this sample may be carry-over from other donors' samples.

This clonotype was seen a handful of times. The chain carries TRBV12-3 or TRBV12-4 and TRBJ2-3; the D is unclear. This CDR3 is 14 amino acids long. Trimming left V 7 bases short and J 5 bases short, with 16 bases between. The CDR3 bases are TGTGCCAGCACACCGTGGGAAATTGGAGATACGCAGTATTTT. It yields the protein CASTPWEIGDTQYF.

V is TRBV10-3 and J is TRBJ2-7, with D tentatively TRBD2 (6 bases). The length of the CDR3 is 16 residues. Germline CDR1 ENHRY, CDR2 SYGVKD. The germline V and J ends were trimmed by 6 bases and 2 bases, with 20 bases remaining between them. CDR3 loop: CAISDGLRARAYEQYF. DNA of the CDR3: TGTGCCATCAGCGACGGACTACGAGCGAGGGCCTACGAGCAGTACTTC.

This clonotype has a handful of counts. The chain links TRBV6-2 or TRBV6-3 to TRBJ2-1; D remains unclear. The CDR3 is 11 residues long. Germline V gives CDR1 MNHEY, CDR2 SVGEGT. V lost 4 bases, J lost 6 bases, and 4 bases lay in between. In DNA form, the CDR3 reads TGTGCCAGCAGTTCTATCAATGAGCAGTTCTTC. Translation gives CASSSINEQFF.

The V call is TRBV4-1, the J call TRBJ2-7; 9 positions agree with TRBD2. CDR3 length equals 18 residues. CDR1 and CDR2 (germline): MGHRA, YSYEKL. Trimming took 0 bases from V and 0 from J; bases not matched to a gene: 9. CDR3 coding DNA: TGCGCCAGCAGCCAAGATGCGCTAGCGGGATCCAGCTCCTACGAGCAGTACTTC. Translated: CASSQDALAGSSSYEQYF.

This clonotype was counted only a few times. V is TRBV3-1 and J is TRBJ2-1, with no clear D. From germline, CDR1 is LGHDT and CDR2 YNNKEL (reference sequence). V lost 1 base, J lost 6 bases, and 4 bases lay in between. The CDR3 is 12 residues long. For the CDR3, the DNA is TGTGCCAGCAGCCAAGTCACCAATGAGCAGTTCTTC. It yields the protein CASSQVTNEQFF.

This chain links TRBV12-3 or TRBV12-4 with TRBJ2-1; the D is unclear. The V gene lost 5 bases and the J gene lost 8 bases, with 19 bases spanning the gap. This CDR3 is built from 15 residues. This CDR3 is CASSELSASPHEQFF. DNA of the CDR3: TGTGCCAGCAGTGAGCTCAGTGCAAGCCCCCATGAGCAGTTCTTC.

This clonotype was picked up a small number of times. The chain is built from TRBV12-3 or TRBV12-4 and TRBJ2-1, with 14 bases that match TRBD2. V lost 6 bases to trimming and J lost 3 bases; unmatched junction nucleotides: 10. The CDR3 length is 18 residues. This chain's CDR3 is CASSKGLAGERVYNEQFF. The DNA of the CDR3 is TGTGCCAGCAGCAAGGGACTAGCGGGAGAAAGGGTCTACAATGAGCAGTTCTTC.

This clonotype was seen more than once but under ten times. The chain recombines TRBV2 with TRBJ1-3; D is unresolved. This CDR3 has 12 residues. Germline V gene lookup returns CDR1 SNHLY and CDR2 FYNNEI. V was pared by 8 bases and J by 7 bases, with 12 bases between. CDR3 nucleotide sequence: TGTGCCAGCGGTCGAGTCCTGAACACCATATATTTT. Protein: CASGRVLNTIYF. The whole variable domain, filled in from reference TRBV2 and TRBJ1-3, reads EPEVTQTPSHQVTQMGQEVILRCVPISNHLYFYWYRQILGQKVEFLVSFYNNEISEKSEIFDDQFSVERPDGSNFTLKIRSTKLEDSAMYFCASGRVLNTIYFGEGSWLTVV.

This chain connects TRBV21-1 to TRBJ2-2; the DNA was not compared with TRBD2, the D call given in the table. TRBV21-1 is given as a pseudogene. This CDR3 contains 18 residues. The CDR3 loop is CASSDRGIPVANTGELFF. The CDR3 DNA reads as TGTGCCAGCAGCGATCGAGGGATACCAGTCGCGAACACCGGGGAGCTGTTTTTT.

This clonotype has only a few counts. J is TRBJ1-1 and V is TRBV18; 7 bases are a match to TRBD1. CDR1 is KGHSH, CDR2 LQKENI, per germline. The length of the CDR3 is 14 residues. J gave up 4 bases and V 2 bases, and 4 bases lay outside the gene matches. For the CDR3, the DNA is TGTGCCAGCTCACCAATCGGGACAGCCACTGAAGCTTTCTTT. Encoded protein: CASSPIGTATEAFF.

The chain is built from TRBV6-5 and TRBJ2-7; 8 bases fit TRBD1. Germline V gene sequence: CDR1 MNHEY, CDR2 SVGAGI. V gave up 5 bases and J gave up 0 bases; unmatched junction bases: 3. This CDR3 is built from 14 residues. CDR3 region: CASSGTGHSYEQYF. Here the CDR3 DNA reads TGTGCCAGCAGTGGGACAGGCCACTCCTACGAGCAGTACTTC.

The genes are TRBV10-2 and TRBJ2-7, with 12 bases fitting TRBD2. Germline loops: CDR1 WSHSY, CDR2 SAAADI. J was trimmed by 0 bases and V by 2 bases; bases with no gene match: 5. The length of the CDR3 is 17 residues. Here the CDR3 reads CASSEGGLAGTSYEQYV. DNA for the CDR3: TGCGCCAGCAGTGAGGGAGGACTAGCGGGAACCTCCTACGAGCAGTACGTC.

This chain joins TRBV11-1 and TRBJ2-5; D is unclear. Looked up from germline, CDR1 is SGHAT and CDR2 is FQDESV (reference sequence). V lost 2 bases and J lost 5, with 12 bases in between. The CDR3 covers 14 residues. The CDR3: CASSLRPSRETQYF. CDR3 nucleotides: TGTGCCAGCAGCTTACGACCCTCAAGGGAGACCCAGTACTTC.

This clonotype was seen only a few times. V and J are TRBV6-6 and TRBJ1-5; TRBD1 might be the D (6 bases). The germline V gene encodes CDR1 MNHNY and CDR2 SVGAGI (reference sequence). Trimming took 0 bases from V and 3 from J, leaving 15 bases between them. The CDR3 is made up of 17 amino acids. CDR3 DNA sequence: TGTGCCAGCAGTTACTCGAGCAGGGGAGGCTTCAATCAGCCCCAGCATTTT. Encoded protein: CASSYSSRGGFNQPQHF.

This clonotype was counted ten times or more. The chain joins TRBV9 to TRBJ2-3, with TRBD1 matching 7 bases. Trimming took 4 bases from V and 1 from J; bases not matched to a gene: 6. Germline CDR1 and CDR2: SGDLS and YYNGEE. This CDR3 is built from 15 residues. This chain's CDR3 is CASSRTGDRTDTQYF. For the CDR3, the DNA is TGTGCCAGCAGCAGAACAGGGGACCGCACAGATACGCAGTATTTT. The whole variable domain, filled in from reference TRBV9 and TRBJ2-3, reads DSGVTQTPKHLITATGQRVTLRCSPRSGDLSVYWYQQSLDQGLQFLIQYYNGEERAKGNILERFSAQQFPDLHSELNLSSLELGDSALYFCASSRTGDRTDTQYFGPGTRLTVL.

The rearrangement links TRBV12-3 or TRBV12-4 to TRBJ2-7; D possibly matches TRBD1 or TRBD2 (6 bases each). This CDR3 contains 16 residues. V shed 6 bases and J shed 1 base, with 19 bases lying between them. CDR3 bases: TGTGCCAGCAGCCTTTTTTTGGGGGGCAGATCCTACGAGCAGTACTTC. Its protein is CASSLFLGGRSYEQYF.

This clonotype was counted between two and nine times. V is TRBV12-3 or TRBV12-4 and J is TRBJ2-1; TRBD1 agrees at 9 bases. The J segment lost 8 bases and the V segment lost 5 bases, leaving 13 bases of the junction unmatched. The CDR3 loop spans 16 amino acids. The CDR3 protein is CASSATPGQGVYEQFF. In DNA, the CDR3 is TGTGCCAGCAGTGCAACGCCGGGACAGGGAGTCTATGAGCAGTTCTTC.

The gene calls are TRBV4-1 and TRBJ2-1; 8 nucleotides agree with TRBD2. The CDR3 runs 17 residues. V trimming: 4 bases; J trimming: 4 bases; junction bases outside the gene matches: 12. Germline V lookup: CDR1 MGHRA, CDR2 YSYEKL. The CDR3 nucleotides read TGCGCCAGCAGCCGACAGAAGAGAACGGGAGGGTACAATGAGCAGTTCTTC. Translated, it gives CASSRQKRTGGYNEQFF.

This chain uses TRBV18 with TRBJ1-1; D call uncertain. Trimming took off 6 bases at V and 0 bases at J, with 11 bases between the two ends. This CDR3 is built from 14 residues. Germline V lookup: CDR1 KGHSH, CDR2 LQKENI. CDR3 in DNA: TGTGCCAGCTCCACGGCGGGAATGAACACTGAAGCTTTCTTT. It is translated as CASSTAGMNTEAFF.

On this clonotype itself: The conserved phenylalanine or tryptophan normally closing the CDR3 is absent here, so this likely arose from a read error. The gene calls are TRBV7-7 and TRBJ2-7; D gene unclear. CDR1 and CDR2 (germline): SSHAT, FNYEAQ (reference sequence). This CDR3 spans 13 amino acids. CDR3: CASSLAALGEQYY. CDR3 in DNA: TGTGCTAGCAGCTTAGCCGCACTGGGGGAGCAGTACTAC.